The T cell receptor beta chain described here comes from a study of blood T cells in healthy people across ages. Germline CDR1 reads DFQATT; CDR2 reads SNEGSKA (reference sequence). Trimming took off 1 base at V and 13 bases at J, with 26 bases between the two ends. CDR3 length: 16 residues. Then a second PCR, running about 6 to 12 cycles, was carried out with a sample-barcoded 5' primer and a J-beta primer mix. TCRdb passed the 5' RACE reads through MiXCR, listing each CDR3 protein once. In the table there are some 1,800,000 distinct CDR3 sequences, roughly two fifths of which are singletons. This clonotype was sampled from a human donor in good health. Sample: blood. The gene calls are TRBV20-1 and TRBJ2-1, with D perhaps TRBD2 (6 bases). The CDR3: CSARVGGRREYNVQFF. The CDR3 coding sequence is TGCAGTGCTAGAGTTGGCGGAAGGAGGGAATATAATGTACAGTTCTTC.